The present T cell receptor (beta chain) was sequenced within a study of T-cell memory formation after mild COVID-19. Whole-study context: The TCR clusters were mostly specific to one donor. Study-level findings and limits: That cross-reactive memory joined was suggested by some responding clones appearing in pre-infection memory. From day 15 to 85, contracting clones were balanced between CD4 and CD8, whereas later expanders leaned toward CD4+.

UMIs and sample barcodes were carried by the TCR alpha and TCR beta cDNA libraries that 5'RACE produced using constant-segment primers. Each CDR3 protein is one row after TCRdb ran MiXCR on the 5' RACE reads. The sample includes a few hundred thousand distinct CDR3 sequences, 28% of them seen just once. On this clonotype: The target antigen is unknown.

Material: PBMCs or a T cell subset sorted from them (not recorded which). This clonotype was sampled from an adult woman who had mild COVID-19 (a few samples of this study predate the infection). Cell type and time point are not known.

Here the CDR3 reads CASSLAGDSLAKNIQYF. CDR3 sequence (DNA): TGCGCCAGCAGCTTGGCCGGGGACAGTCTAGCCAAAAACATTCAGTACTTC. The chain is built from TRBV5-1 and TRBJ2-4; the match to TRBD1 covers 7 bases. This CDR3 region has 17 residues. V was pared by 0 bases and J by 0 bases, with 6 bases of the junction left unmatched. The V gene's germline CDR1 is SGHRS and CDR2 YFSETQ.